What follows are 19 T cell receptor beta chains derived from one specimen sequenced in a study of T cell repertoires in cytomegalovirus infection. What these receptors recognize is not known. One entry per CDR3 protein, called by TCRdb with MiXCR from the reads. The sample lists approximately 910,000 distinct CDR3 sequences, around 30% occurring once. Here the sequenced sample was cultured CD8+ T cells from PBMCs, taken from culture after CMV antigen stimulation. These receptor sequences come from a human donor in good health (CMV status not recorded). Some clones in this sample may be carry-over from other donors' samples.

This sequence joins TRBV6-6 and TRBJ2-3; D uncertain. Germline V CDR1 and CDR2: MNHNY, SVGAGI (reference sequence). V was shortened by 8 bases and J by 0 bases, with 9 bases between the two germline ends. CDR3 length: 13 residues. CDR3 in DNA: TGTGCCAGCGCCTACACAAGCACAGATACGCAGTATTTT. Its protein product is CASAYTSTDTQYF.

V usage is TRBV12-5 and J usage is TRBJ2-3, with a possible D match to TRBD1 (7 bases). V lost 5 bases to trimming and J lost 6 bases, with 15 bases between them. Germline values: CDR1 LGHNT, CDR2 FRNRAP. This CDR3 contains 14 residues. CDR3 protein: CASGTGQAGDTQYF. The CDR3, as DNA: TGTGCTAGTGGTACCGGACAGGCGGGGGATACGCAGTATTTT.

The genes are TRBV7-4 and TRBJ2-1; a weak D match, TRBD1 (6 bases). CDR3 length: 15 amino acids. Germline CDR1 and CDR2: SGHVT and SQSDAQ. Deletions cut 5 bases from V and 9 bases from J, with 20 bases between. CDR3 sequence (DNA): TGTGCCAGCAGCCCCTGGACAGAGAAAGTCGCTGAGCAGTTCTTC. Translation gives CASSPWTEKVAEQFF.

The chain combines TRBV27 with TRBJ2-3, with TRBD2 identical over 9 bases. This CDR3 spans 15 amino acids. Trimming took 5 bases from V and 6 from J; bases not matched to a gene: 9. Germline V gene lookup returns CDR1 MNHEY and CDR2 SMNVEV (reference sequence). The CDR3: CASSLSGGPGDTQYF. In DNA form, the CDR3 reads TGTGCCAGCAGTCTTAGCGGGGGACCCGGGGATACGCAGTATTTT.

The chain combines TRBV13 with TRBJ1-4; 9 positions agree with TRBD1. J lost 8 bases, V lost 5 bases, and 6 bases had no gene match. The CDR3 runs to 14 residues. Germline CDR1 is PRHDT and CDR2 is FYEKMQ (reference sequence). CDR3 in amino acids: CASSATGGSEKLFF. CDR3 nucleotide sequence: TGTGCCAGCAGCGCGACAGGGGGTAGCGAAAAACTGTTTTTT.

This clonotype has a count of ten or more. The V call is TRBV7-2, the J call TRBJ2-5; D could derive from TRBD1 or TRBD2 (5 bases each). Germline CDR1 SGHTA, CDR2 FQGNSA. CDR3 length equals 15 residues. V lost 3 bases and J 5 bases, leaving 16 bases between the germline ends. The CDR3 loop is CASSFSRDPGETQYF. The CDR3 coding sequence is TGTGCCAGCAGCTTTAGCCGGGACCCGGGGGAGACCCAGTACTTC.

The V call is TRBV7-3, the J call TRBJ1-1; 7 positions match TRBD1. The CDR3 has 15 residues. Germline CDR1 reads SGHTA; CDR2 reads FQGTGA. The J segment lost 7 bases and the V segment lost 1 base, leaving 9 bases of the junction unmatched. CDR3 sequence: CASSLIWGGQSEAFF. CDR3 in DNA: TGTGCCAGCAGCTTAATATGGGGGGGACAGAGTGAAGCTTTCTTT. Using reference TRBV7-3 and TRBJ1-1 for the parts outside the CDR3, the full variable domain is GAGVSQTPSNKVTEKGKYVELRCDPISGHTALYWYRQSLGQGPEFLIYFQGTGAADDSGLPNDRFFAVRPEGSVSTLKIQRTERGDSAVYLCASSLIWGGQSEAFFGQGTRLTVV.

Turning to this clonotype: A much larger clone differs by one base, so this may be a read error. The gene calls are TRBV7-6 and TRBJ1-1, with D possibly TRBD1 on 5 matching bases. The CDR3 is made up of 14 amino acids. Trimming took 3 bases from V and 4 from J, leaving 12 bases between them. Germline V gives CDR1 SGHVS, CDR2 FNYEAQ. This CDR3 reads CASSFTTGVTEAFF. The CDR3, as DNA: TGTGCCAGCAGCTTTACTACAGGCGTCACTGAAGCTTTCTTT.

The chain is built from TRBV7-6 and TRBJ2-2; 12 nucleotides match TRBD2. The CDR3 sequence is 19 residues long. The V gene's germline CDR1 is SGHVS and CDR2 FNYEAQ. The V segment lost 5 bases and the J segment 1 base; nucleotides outside the gene matches: 11. CDR3 sequence: CASSTLSLAGGRNTGELFF. CDR3 nucleotide sequence: TGTGCCAGCAGCACCCTTTCACTAGCGGGGGGTCGGAACACCGGGGAGCTGTTTTTT.

The genes are TRBV3-1 and TRBJ1-1; D not resolved. The V gene lost 0 bases and the J gene lost 4 bases, with 18 bases spanning the gap. The CDR3 runs 17 residues. The V gene's germline CDR1 is LGHDT and CDR2 YNNKEL (reference sequence). CDR3 nucleotides: TGTGCCAGCAGCCAAGACTTCCCGACCCTTCTGAGCACTGAAGCTTTCTTT. Translated, it gives CASSQDFPTLLSTEAFF.

V is TRBV10-3 and J is TRBJ1-2; D is undetermined. V dropped 8 bases and J dropped 4 bases, with 8 bases sitting between them. The CDR3 is made up of 11 amino acids. Germline lookup yields CDR1 ENHRY and CDR2 SYGVKD. The CDR3 region is CAIREIYGYTF. In DNA, the CDR3 is TGTGCCATCCGAGAGATCTATGGCTACACCTTC.

The V and J genes are TRBV7-6 and TRBJ1-4; 8 bases align to TRBD1. Looked up from germline, CDR1 is SGHVS and CDR2 is FNYEAQ. The CDR3 loop spans 13 amino acids. V shed 5 bases, J shed 13 bases, and the junction held 9 bases outside the gene matches. CDR3 residues: CASSQSPGQVLFF. The CDR3 region has the DNA TGTGCCAGCAGCCAGTCTCCGGGACAGGTACTGTTTTTT.

This clonotype came up a few times. The DNA of the CDR3 is TGTGCCTGCGGAGGGATGCAAAACTATGGCACAGATACGCAGTATTTT. Protein: CACGGMQNYGTDTQYF. This chain uses TRBV19 with TRBJ2-3, with a weak D call TRBD2 (6 bases). V lost 11 bases to trimming and J lost 1 base, with 22 bases between them. This CDR3 is 16 amino acids long. Looked up from germline, CDR1 is LNHDA and CDR2 is SQIVND (reference sequence).

V is TRBV7-9 and J is TRBJ1-2, with D perhaps matching TRBD1 (6 bases). The CDR3 runs to 17 residues. Per germline, CDR1 SEHNR and CDR2 FQNEAQ (reference sequence). With 2 bases removed from V and 7 bases from J, the gap between germline ends came to 23 bases. The CDR3 DNA reads as TGTGCCAGCAGCTTATCCGCTACGGGGGATTACAGGGCTGGCTACACCTTC. As protein: CASSLSATGDYRAGYTF.

This clonotype was found once. The CDR3 region is CASSLPRDYTDTQYF. The CDR3 bases are TGCGCCAGCAGCTTGCCTCGGGACTACACAGATACGCAGTATTTT. The chain joins TRBV5-1 to TRBJ2-3, with TRBD2 matching over 7 bases. Per the germline V gene, CDR1 is SGHRS and CDR2 is YFSETQ. V trimming: 1 base; J trimming: 2 bases; junction bases outside the gene matches: 4. This CDR3 has 15 amino acids.

The chain joins TRBV7-2 to TRBJ1-5; 9 nucleotides agree with TRBD1. The germline gives CDR1 SGHTA, CDR2 FQGNSA. The CDR3 covers 15 residues. V was pared by 1 base and J by 6 bases, with 4 bases of the junction left unmatched. In DNA form, the CDR3 reads TGTGCCAGCAGCTTAGGGGACAGGGTTATTCAGCCCCAGCATTTT. This gives the protein CASSLGDRVIQPQHF. The full variable domain, with the rest looked up from reference TRBV7-2 and TRBJ1-5, is GAGVSQSPSNKVTEKGKDVELRCDPISGHTALYWYRQSLGQGLEFLIYFQGNSAPDKSGLPSDRFSAERTGGSVSTLTIQRTQQEDSAVYLCASSLGDRVIQPQHFGDGTRLSIL.

The gene calls are TRBV27 and TRBJ2-7; 9 bases align to TRBD1. V dropped 5 bases and J dropped 3; count of bases not matched to a gene: 8. Per germline, CDR1 MNHEY and CDR2 SMNVEV (reference sequence). CDR3 size: 15 residues. CDR3 sequence (DNA): TGTGCCAGCAGTCCCGGGACAGGGTTACTCTACGAGCAGTACGTC. This gives the protein CASSPGTGLLYEQYV.

This chain connects TRBV28 to TRBJ2-7; D may be TRBD2 (7 bases). V shed 6 bases and J shed 2 bases, with 23 bases lying between them. Germline loops: CDR1 MDHEN, CDR2 SYDVKM. This CDR3 is built from 17 residues. The CDR3 DNA reads TGTGCCAGCAGCGGAACAGCGGGACATAGGGGAACCTACGAGCAGTACGTC. Translated, it gives CASSGTAGHRGTYEQYV.

In this sample, this clonotype turned up many times. A read error may produce the germline difference seen at one junction end. This CDR3 is CASSQGPDTQYF. The DNA of the CDR3 is TGTGCCAGCAGCCAAGGCCCAGATACGCAGTATTTT. The rearrangement uses TRBV4-1 and TRBJ2-3; no firm D call. Germline values: CDR1 MGHRA, CDR2 YSYEKL. This CDR3 comprises 12 residues.